These 20 T cell receptor beta chains were all obtained from the same sample, sequenced in a study of T cells in Graves' hyperthyroidism and ophthalmopathy. Authors of the study amplified TCR beta CDR3 regions from RNA transcripts. HTBI primers were the set used in a first-round RT-PCR of the TCR CDR3. TCRdb redid the calling of the multiplex PCR reads with MiXCR, one entry per CDR3 protein. This repertoire shows hundreds of thousands of distinct CDR3 sequences, less than 20% found once; its top ten account for about half. Specimen: blood. The receptors shown here come from a man aged 35-49 years with Graves' ophthalmopathy.

The rearrangement links TRBV6-5 to TRBJ1-5, with D possibly being TRBD1 (5 bases). The CDR3 consists of 13 residues. V gave up 2 bases and J gave up 4 bases, with 6 bases separating them. Germline CDR1 and CDR2: MNHEY and SVGAGI. For the CDR3, the DNA is TGTGCCAGCAGTTACGAGGGGAATCAGCCCCAGCATTTT. Protein: CASSYEGNQPQHF.

This clonotype was recorded a few times. CDR3 sequence reads: CASSQDSVRVGGTEAFF. In DNA, the CDR3 is TGTGCCAGCAGCCAAGATTCGGTAAGGGTTGGGGGCACTGAAGCTTTCTTT. The chain recombines TRBV4-2 with TRBJ1-1; TRBD1 is a possible D gene (5 bases). The CDR3 sequence is 17 residues long. Looked up from germline, CDR1 is LGHNA and CDR2 is YNFKEQ. V lost 0 bases and J lost 4, with 18 bases in between.

This clonotype was found many times. The chain uses TRBV12-3 or TRBV12-4 and TRBJ1-2; TRBD1 aligns across 10 bases. This CDR3 is built from 15 residues. J lost 8 bases, V lost 3 bases, and 9 bases had no gene match. The CDR3 DNA sequence: TGTGCCAGCAGTTTGGTGGACAGGGGGTTGGGCGGCTACACCTTC. Protein product: CASSLVDRGLGGYTF.

This clonotype was recorded a few times. The genes are TRBV7-9 and TRBJ1-5; D remains ambiguous. Per the germline V gene, CDR1 is SEHNR and CDR2 is FQNEAQ (reference sequence). There are 13 residues in the CDR3. Trimming cost V 1 base and J 3 bases, with 4 bases left between them. CDR3 coding DNA: TGTGCCAGCAGCTTAGGATTCAATCAGCCCCAGCATTTT. Protein product: CASSLGFNQPQHF.

This clonotype was seen many times. Here the CDR3 reads CASSAIGTVETQYF. In nucleotides, the CDR3 is TGTGCCAGCAGTGCCATTGGGACAGTAGAGACCCAGTACTTC. The chain employs TRBV2 and TRBJ2-5; 7 bases align to TRBD1. CDR3 length: 14 amino acids. From germline, CDR1 is SNHLY and CDR2 FYNNEI. With V trimmed by 4 bases and J by 4 bases, 6 bases remained unmatched.

This clonotype was picked up many times. The V and J genes are TRBV12-3 or TRBV12-4 and TRBJ1-1; D gene uncertain. The CDR3 has 12 amino acids. V was shortened by 4 bases and J by 3 bases, with 6 bases between the two germline ends. CDR3 in amino acids: CASSSPYTEAFF. The CDR3 DNA follows: TGTGCCAGCAGTTCCCCTTACACTGAAGCTTTCTTT.

The chain links TRBV27 to TRBJ2-1, with 11 bases aligning to TRBD2. The CDR3 covers 14 residues. V shed 8 bases, J shed 6 bases, and the junction held 6 bases outside the gene matches. Germline V gene data show CDR1 as MNHEY and CDR2 as SMNVEV (reference sequence). CDR3 residues: CASVGTSGSNEQFF. The CDR3, as DNA: TGTGCCAGCGTCGGGACTAGCGGTTCCAATGAGCAGTTCTTC.

This clonotype occurred many times. This chain uses TRBV7-9 with TRBJ2-3; D is unclear. Germline lookup yields CDR1 SEHNR and CDR2 FQNEAQ (reference sequence). CDR3 length: 15 amino acids. V was cut by 2 bases and J by 10 bases, with 19 bases left in between. The CDR3 DNA reads TGTGCCAGCAGCTTACGGATGGATGGTAGTAGGTCGCAGTATTTT. Amino acid sequence: CASSLRMDGSRSQYF.

In this sample, this clonotype turned up a few times. V is TRBV15 and J is TRBJ1-2, with D maybe TRBD1 (5 bases). Germline CDR1 and CDR2: LNHNV and YYDKDF (reference sequence). Trimming took 4 bases from V and 13 from J, leaving 25 bases between them. The CDR3 runs 15 residues. CDR3 coding DNA: TGTGCCACCAGCATTTCCCCGACAGATCCCTCTGGCAGCACCTTC. Protein: CATSISPTDPSGSTF.

The chain joins TRBV5-1 to TRBJ1-2, with TRBD1 identical over 9 bases. The CDR3 consists of 14 residues. Germline V gives CDR1 SGHRS, CDR2 YFSETQ. V was clipped by 7 bases and J by 8 bases; unmatched bases: 12. CDR3: CASGPGTGTLGYTF. The CDR3 DNA reads TGCGCCAGCGGTCCCGGGACAGGGACCCTAGGCTACACCTTC. The variable domain in full, with the rest retrieved from reference TRBV5-1 and TRBJ1-2, is KAGVTQTPRYLIKTRGQQVTLSCSPISGHRSVSWYQQTPGQGLQFLFEYFSETQRNKGNFPGRFSGRQFSNSRSEMNVSTLELGDSALYLCASGPGTGTLGYTFGSGTRLTVV.

This chain links TRBV9 with TRBJ2-2, with a possible D match to TRBD1 (5 bases). The germline V gene has CDR1 SGDLS and CDR2 YYNGEE. The V and J ends lost 0 bases and 2 bases respectively, with 11 bases between them. The length of the CDR3 is 16 residues. CDR3 region: CASSVGGGINTGELFF. The CDR3 region has the DNA TGTGCCAGCAGCGTAGGGGGCGGCATAAACACCGGGGAGCTGTTTTTT.

This clonotype occurred many times. The rearrangement links TRBV5-1 to TRBJ2-7, with D maybe TRBD2 (5 bases). Between the trimmed V and J ends, which lost 4 bases and 4 bases, there was a span of 18 bases. There are 15 residues in the CDR3. Germline V gene sequence: CDR1 SGHRS, CDR2 YFSETQ. The CDR3 coding sequence is TGCGCCAGCAGCCCCCGTCCGGACTCGGGGTACGAGCAGTACTTC. Its protein is CASSPRPDSGYEQYF.

This chain connects TRBV4-3 to TRBJ2-1; TRBD2 is a possible D gene (6 bases). The CDR3 sequence is 16 residues long. Germline V CDR1 and CDR2: LGHNA, YSLEER. Trimming left V 4 bases short and J 5 bases short, with 18 bases between. The CDR3 loop reads CASSPMDYASDNEQFF. CDR3 in DNA: TGCGCCAGCAGCCCGATGGACTACGCGAGCGACAATGAGCAGTTCTTC.

The gene calls are TRBV20-1 and TRBJ2-7, with 7 bases aligning to TRBD1. Unmatched junction bases numbered 8, after V lost 6 bases and J lost 3 bases. The CDR3 runs to 13 residues. Germline loops: CDR1 DFQATT, CDR2 SNEGSKA (reference sequence). The CDR3 region is CSAPDRDGYEQYF. In DNA, the CDR3 is TGCAGTGCCCCCGACAGGGACGGCTACGAGCAGTACTTC.

This clonotype has more than one count but fewer than ten. The rearrangement joins TRBV2 to TRBJ2-2; 8 bases are a match to TRBD1. Unmatched junction bases numbered 10, after V lost 6 bases and J lost 7 bases. From germline, CDR1 is SNHLY and CDR2 FYNNEI. The CDR3 is made up of 15 amino acids. In DNA, the CDR3 is TGTGCCAGCAGGATAGACAGGGGAAAAGGCGGGGAGCTGTTTTTT. It encodes CASRIDRGKGGELFF.

The rearrangement uses TRBV6-1 and TRBJ2-1; D is uncertain. Looked up from germline, CDR1 is MNHNS and CDR2 is SASEGT. Trimming removed 8 bases from V and 2 bases from J, with 7 bases in between. The CDR3 runs 12 residues. Here the CDR3 reads CASGIPYNEQFF. CDR3 bases: TGTGCCAGCGGGATACCCTACAATGAGCAGTTCTTC.

This clonotype has more than one count but fewer than ten. The CDR3 DNA is TGTGCCAGCAGTAACCGGGACAGGGGGTCAAGCGGGGAGCTGTTTTTT. Amino acid sequence: CASSNRDRGSSGELFF. The chain combines TRBV6-1 with TRBJ2-2; 11 bases are a match to TRBD1. Germline loops: CDR1 MNHNS, CDR2 SASEGT. Trimming at V came to 5 bases and at J to 7 bases, leaving 9 bases not matched to a gene. CDR3 length: 16 residues.

In its sample, this clonotype was seen many times. The junction and the germline gene differ at one end; a read error may be behind it. The chain joins TRBV28 to TRBJ2-1, with unresolved D. The CDR3 loop spans 11 amino acids. Germline lookup yields CDR1 MDHEN and CDR2 SYDVKM. CDR3 residues: CASSLFDEQFF. The CDR3 nucleotides read TGCGCCAGCAGCTTGTTTGATGAGCAGTTCTTC.

This clonotype was seen a few times. The CDR3, as DNA: TGTGCCAGCAGTTTATTGGGAGTCTACAATGAGCAGTTCTTC. Translated, it gives CASSLLGVYNEQFF. The chain recombines TRBV27 with TRBJ2-1, with a possible D match to TRBD2 (5 bases). Deletions cut 1 base from V and 3 bases from J, with 7 bases between. The CDR3 extends over 14 amino acids. The germline CDR1 and CDR2 sequences are MNHEY and SMNVEV (reference sequence).

This clonotype was detected only a few times. The CDR3 reads CASQVERAVTEAFF. DNA of the CDR3: TGTGCCAGCCAGGTAGAGAGGGCAGTCACTGAAGCTTTCTTT. The V and J genes are TRBV6-1 and TRBJ1-1; D not certain. This CDR3 comprises 14 residues. The V gene's germline CDR1 is MNHNS and CDR2 SASEGT. Trimming removed 8 bases from V and 4 bases from J, with 17 bases in between.